Each of the 22 T cell receptor beta chains below was sequenced from the same sample in a study of monozygotic twins with inflammatory bowel disease. TCRdb re-called the 5' RACE reads and catalogs CDR3 proteins one per entry, DNA excluded. The sample has approximately 390,000 distinct CDR3 sequences. Material: blood. The receptors were gathered from a human donor with ulcerative colitis or Crohn's disease, or a healthy co-twin of an affected twin (not recorded which).

V is TRBV7-2 and J is TRBJ2-1; the TCRdb D gene call, TRBD2, has no DNA to confirm it. Germline-derived CDR1 and CDR2 are SGHTA and FQGNSA. The CDR3 consists of 14 residues. CDR3 sequence: CASSRTRALREQFF.

J is TRBJ2-7 and V is TRBV20-1; there is no DNA to check the TCRdb D call of TRBD2. CDR3 length equals 13 residues. Germline assignment: CDR1 DFQATT and CDR2 SNEGSKA (reference sequence). CDR3 in amino acids: CSAALAGGGEQYF.

The chain recombines TRBV7-2 with TRBJ2-3. This CDR3 is 16 amino acids long. Germline CDR1 is SGHTA and CDR2 is FQGNSA. CDR3 amino acids: CASSLGSVGSTDTQYF.

The chain recombines TRBV27 with TRBJ2-1; the TRBD2 assignment by TCRdb is unverifiable without DNA. The CDR3 length is 17 residues. Germline V gives CDR1 MNHEY, CDR2 SMNVEV (reference sequence). The CDR3: CASRPTLGGGSYNEQFF.

V is TRBV28 and J is TRBJ2-5; TCRdb calls TRBD1, which cannot be checked without DNA. The CDR3 has 15 amino acids. The V gene's germline CDR1 is MDHEN and CDR2 SYDVKM. The CDR3: CASSFRDRDRKTQYF.

The chain employs TRBV28 and TRBJ2-7; the TCRdb call, TRBD1, lacks DNA for checking. This CDR3 comprises 16 residues. Germline-derived CDR1 and CDR2 are MDHEN and SYDVKM. The CDR3 sequence: CASSLDRVGLAYEQYF.

The genes are TRBV12-3 or TRBV12-4 and TRBJ2-1; there is no DNA to check the TCRdb D call of TRBD2. This CDR3 has 16 amino acids. The CDR3 sequence: CASSFIAGGKRNEQFF.

The gene calls are TRBV7-9 and TRBJ2-3. CDR3 length: 15 residues. Germline CDR1 reads SEHNR; CDR2 reads FQNEAQ (reference sequence). CDR3 loop: CASSPDLTGTDTQYF.

V is TRBV13 and J is TRBJ1-6. In germline, CDR1 is PRHDT, CDR2 FYEKMQ (reference sequence). The CDR3 has 15 residues. The CDR3 protein is CASTRTEKGNSPLHF. The variable domain in full, with the rest retrieved from reference TRBV13 and TRBJ1-6, is AAGVIQSPRHLIKEKRETATLKCYPIPRHDTVYWYQQGPGQDPQFLISFYEKMQSDKGSIPDRFSAQQFSDYHSELNMSSLELGDSALYFCASTRTEKGNSPLHFGNGTRLTVT.

The chain employs TRBV20-1 and TRBJ2-5; without DNA, the TCRdb call of TRBD2 cannot be checked. The CDR3 has 13 amino acids. Germline V gene sequence: CDR1 DFQATT, CDR2 SNEGSKA (reference sequence). CDR3 loop: CSAIAGLQETQYF.

The CDR3 sequence: CASIYATGTYNSPLHF. The chain joins TRBV7-9 to TRBJ1-6; the TCRdb call, TRBD1, lacks DNA for checking. The CDR3 sequence is 16 residues long. CDR1 is SEHNR and CDR2 is FQNEAQ in the germline V gene (reference sequence).

The chain is built from TRBV11-2 and TRBJ2-1; TCRdb calls TRBD2, which cannot be checked without DNA. From germline, CDR1 is SGHAT and CDR2 FQNNGV. CDR3 length: 21 residues. This chain's CDR3 is CASSLDYGSGRAFFSYNEQFF.

The chain couples TRBV4-3 to TRBJ1-5; TCRdb gives TRBD1 as the D gene, but with no DNA this cannot be confirmed. Germline CDR1 reads LGHNA; CDR2 reads YSLEER. This CDR3 spans 15 amino acids. CDR3 protein: CASSQDRQVDQPQHF.

The chain carries TRBV20-1 and TRBJ2-3; the D gene TCRdb calls, TRBD1, cannot be checked with no DNA. CDR3 length equals 17 residues. Per the germline V gene, CDR1 is DFQATT and CDR2 is SNEGSKA (reference sequence). The CDR3 sequence: CSARALWGQLGTDTQYF.

The CDR3 loop reads CASSTGVTGYTF. V usage is TRBV5-1 and J usage is TRBJ1-2; the TRBD1 assignment by TCRdb is unverifiable without DNA. The CDR3 has 12 amino acids. Germline V gene lookup returns CDR1 SGHRS and CDR2 YFSETQ.

The chain joins TRBV5-1 to TRBJ2-1; as DNA is missing, the TRBD2 call by TCRdb cannot be tested. This CDR3 region has 17 residues. Germline CDR1 reads SGHRS; CDR2 reads YFSETQ. This CDR3 reads CASSRERTSGSSHEQFF.

The chain combines TRBV18 with TRBJ2-3; TCRdb proposes TRBD1, but this gene call is untestable without DNA. Per germline, CDR1 KGHSH and CDR2 LQKENI. The CDR3 is 15 amino acids. CDR3 amino acids: CASSPNAGSTDTQYF.

This chain connects TRBV7-2 to TRBJ1-2. CDR3 length equals 13 residues. Germline values: CDR1 SGHTA, CDR2 FQGNSA. CDR3 residues: CASNPTPNYGYTF.

This CDR3 is CASNKQGMLNEQYF. The V and J genes are TRBV6-6 and TRBJ2-7; TCRdb's D gene call, TRBD1, goes unchecked for lack of DNA. Germline lookup yields CDR1 MNHNY and CDR2 SVGAGI (reference sequence). The length of the CDR3 is 14 residues.

V usage is TRBV5-1 and J usage is TRBJ2-3. This CDR3 has 15 residues. The V gene's germline CDR1 is SGHRS and CDR2 YFSETQ. CDR3 in amino acids: CASRSLGSPTDTQYF.

The J gene is TRBJ2-6, the V gene TRBV18; TCRdb proposes TRBD2, but this gene call is untestable without DNA. There are 17 residues in the CDR3. CDR1 is KGHSH, CDR2 LQKENI, per germline. The CDR3 region is CASSREPTLAGANVLTF.

The rearrangement uses TRBV11-2 and TRBJ2-5; TCRdb's D gene call, TRBD1, goes unchecked for lack of DNA. Germline-derived CDR1 and CDR2 are SGHAT and FQNNGV. CDR3 length: 15 amino acids. The CDR3 protein is CASSLGVSRAETQYF. Looking up the rest from reference TRBV11-2 and TRBJ2-5 gives the full variable domain: EAGVAQSPRYKIIEKRQSVAFWCNPISGHATLYWYQQILGQGPKLLIQFQNNGVVDDSQLPKDRFSAERLKGVDSTLKIQPAKLEDSAVYLCASSLGVSRAETQYFGPGTRLLVL.